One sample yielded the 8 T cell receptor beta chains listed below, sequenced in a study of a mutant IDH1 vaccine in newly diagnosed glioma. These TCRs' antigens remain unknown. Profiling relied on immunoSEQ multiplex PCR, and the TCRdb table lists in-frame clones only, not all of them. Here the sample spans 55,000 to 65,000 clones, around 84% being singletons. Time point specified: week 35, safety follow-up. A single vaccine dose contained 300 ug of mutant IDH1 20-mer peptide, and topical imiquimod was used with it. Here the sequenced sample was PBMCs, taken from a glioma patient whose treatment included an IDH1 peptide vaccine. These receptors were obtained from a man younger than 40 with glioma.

In DNA form, the CDR3 reads TGCGCCAGCAGCTTGGGAGCAGGCGGCACAGATACGCAGTATTTT. Amino acids: CASSLGAGGTDTQYF. The chain carries TRBV5-1 and TRBJ2-3; D is uncertain. The V end lost 0 bases, the J end lost 1 base, and 9 bases lay between the germline ends. CDR3 length: 15 residues. Germline CDR1 is SGHRS and CDR2 is YFSETQ.

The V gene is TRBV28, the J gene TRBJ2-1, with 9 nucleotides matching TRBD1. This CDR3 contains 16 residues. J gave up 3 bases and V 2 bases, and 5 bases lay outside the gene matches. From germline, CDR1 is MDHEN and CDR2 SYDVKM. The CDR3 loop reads CASSLDRGSLYNEQFF. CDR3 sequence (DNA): TGTGCCAGCAGTTTAGACAGGGGGAGCCTCTACAATGAGCAGTTCTTC.

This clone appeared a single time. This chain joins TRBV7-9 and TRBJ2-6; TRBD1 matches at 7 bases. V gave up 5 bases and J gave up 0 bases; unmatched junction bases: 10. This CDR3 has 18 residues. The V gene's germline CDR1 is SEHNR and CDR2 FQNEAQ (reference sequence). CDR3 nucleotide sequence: TGTGCCAGCAGCCCCCCCGGACAGGCGAACTCTGGGGCCAACGTCCTGACTTTC. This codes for CASSPPGQANSGANVLTF.

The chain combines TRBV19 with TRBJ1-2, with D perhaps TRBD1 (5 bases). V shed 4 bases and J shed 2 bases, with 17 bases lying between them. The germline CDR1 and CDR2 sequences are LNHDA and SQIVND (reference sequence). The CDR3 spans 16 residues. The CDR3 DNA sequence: TGTGCCAGTAGTAGGCTCCACCTTGGGGACAACTATGGCTACACCTTC. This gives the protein CASSRLHLGDNYGYTF.

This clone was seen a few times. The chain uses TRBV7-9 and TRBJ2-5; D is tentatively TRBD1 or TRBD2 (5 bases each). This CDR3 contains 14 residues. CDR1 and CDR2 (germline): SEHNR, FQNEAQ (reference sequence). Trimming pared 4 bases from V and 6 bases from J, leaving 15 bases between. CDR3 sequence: CASSWVRGGKTQYF. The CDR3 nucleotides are TGTGCCAGCAGCTGGGTCCGTGGGGGAAAGACCCAGTACTTC.

The CDR3 coding sequence is TGCGCCAGCAGCGGGGCGGACAGGGGGAGTGAGACCCAGTACTTC. It is translated as CASSGADRGSETQYF. The chain carries TRBV5-1 and TRBJ2-5; 10 nucleotides align to TRBD1. Germline lookup yields CDR1 SGHRS and CDR2 YFSETQ. The CDR3 sequence is 15 residues long. V lost 4 bases to trimming and J lost 5 bases; unmatched junction nucleotides: 8. Combining the CDR3 with reference TRBV5-1 and TRBJ2-5 gives the whole variable domain KAGVTQTPRYLIKTRGQQVTLSCSPISGHRSVSWYQQTPGQGLQFLFEYFSETQRNKGNFPGRFSGRQFSNSRSEMNVSTLELGDSALYLCASSGADRGSETQYFGPGTRLLVL.

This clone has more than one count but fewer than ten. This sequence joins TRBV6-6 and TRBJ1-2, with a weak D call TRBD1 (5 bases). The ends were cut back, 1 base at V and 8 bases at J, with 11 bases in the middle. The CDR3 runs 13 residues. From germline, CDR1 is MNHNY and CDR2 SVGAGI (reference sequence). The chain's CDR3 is CASSYFGGNGYTF. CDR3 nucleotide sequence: TGTGCCAGCAGTTACTTCGGGGGAAACGGCTACACCTTC.

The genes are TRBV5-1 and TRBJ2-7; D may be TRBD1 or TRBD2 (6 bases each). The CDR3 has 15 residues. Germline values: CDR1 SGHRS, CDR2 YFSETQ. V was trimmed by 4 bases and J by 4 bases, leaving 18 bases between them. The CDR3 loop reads CASSGGDIMVYEQYF. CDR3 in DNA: TGCGCCAGCAGCGGCGGGGACATAATGGTGTACGAGCAGTACTTC.